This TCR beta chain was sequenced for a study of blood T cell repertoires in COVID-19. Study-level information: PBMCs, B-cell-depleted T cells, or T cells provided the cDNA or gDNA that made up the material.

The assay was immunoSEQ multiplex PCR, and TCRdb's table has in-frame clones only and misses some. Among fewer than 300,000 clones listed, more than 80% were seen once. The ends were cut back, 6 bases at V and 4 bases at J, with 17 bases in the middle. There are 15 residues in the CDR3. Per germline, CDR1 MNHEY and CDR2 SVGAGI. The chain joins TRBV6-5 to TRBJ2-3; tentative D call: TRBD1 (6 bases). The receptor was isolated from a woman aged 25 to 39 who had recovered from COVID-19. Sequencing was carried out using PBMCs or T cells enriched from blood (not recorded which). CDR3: CASSNTGISPDTQYF. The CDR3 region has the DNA TGTGCCAGCAGCAACACAGGGATCTCTCCAGATACGCAGTATTTT.